These 26 T cell receptor beta chains were sequenced from one sample in a study of beta chain features in type 1 diabetes. Findings of the study overall: When Type 1 diabetes patients were examined, their TCRB CDR3s proved moderately but significantly shorter in all four CD4+ subsets.

The sequenced template was cDNA made from the entire isolated RNA. Only in-frame clones appear in the TCRdb table, and some are missing; sequencing was by immunoSEQ multiplex PCR. The sample carries approximately 250,000 clones, around 24% recorded once. The antigens of these receptors remain unknown. The specimen was naive CD4+ T cells from blood. These receptors were taken from a woman aged 25-40 years with type 1 diabetes.

This chain joins TRBV7-2 and TRBJ2-2; D is possibly TRBD1 (5 bases). The germline V gene has CDR1 SGHTA and CDR2 FQGNSA. The CDR3 has 15 residues. V was trimmed by 1 base and J by 4 bases, leaving 10 bases between them. This CDR3 is CASSLGRTLTGELFF. CDR3 sequence (DNA): TGTGCCAGCAGCTTAGGGCGGACACTCACCGGGGAGCTGTTTTTT.

This clone has only a few counts. The chain is built from TRBV30 and TRBJ1-2; D call uncertain. In germline, CDR1 is GTSNPN, CDR2 SVGIG (reference sequence). Deletions cut 3 bases from V and 2 bases from J, with 7 bases between. The CDR3 is 12 amino acids. The CDR3 here is CAWRYANYGYTF. The CDR3 region has the DNA TGTGCCTGGAGATACGCGAACTATGGCTACACCTTC.

This clone was recorded once. As DNA, the CDR3 is TGCGCCAGCAGCTTGCACAGGGACCTACAAGAGACCCAGTACTTC. Amino acid sequence: CASSLHRDLQETQYF. J is TRBJ2-5 and V is TRBV5-1; a weak D match, TRBD1 (6 bases). Germline V gene sequence: CDR1 SGHRS, CDR2 YFSETQ. V was pared by 1 base and J by 2 bases, with 12 bases between. The CDR3 is made up of 15 amino acids.

This clone was observed a few times. The V call is TRBV6-5, the J call TRBJ1-1; D unclear. The CDR3 is 11 amino acids. The germline gives CDR1 MNHEY, CDR2 SVGAGI. The V end lost 6 bases, the J end lost 7 bases, and 9 bases lay between the germline ends. The CDR3 here is CASSSGGEAFF. DNA for the CDR3: TGTGCCAGCAGCTCCGGTGGTGAAGCTTTCTTT.

The V call is TRBV7-9, the J call TRBJ1-2, with TRBD1 as a possible D gene (6 bases). The CDR3 extends over 14 amino acids. Germline assignment: CDR1 SEHNR and CDR2 FQNEAQ (reference sequence). V was cut by 5 bases and J by 5 bases, with 15 bases left in between. The chain's CDR3 is CASSRNDRWYGYTF. CDR3 DNA sequence: TGTGCCAGCAGCCGAAACGACAGGTGGTATGGCTACACCTTC.

DNA for the CDR3: TGCGCCAGCAGCCCGGACAGGGTTGATGAAAAACTGTTTTTT. Its protein is CASSPDRVDEKLFF. This chain uses TRBV5-1 with TRBJ1-4, with 8 bases aligning to TRBD1. Germline CDR1 is SGHRS and CDR2 is YFSETQ. The CDR3 is made up of 14 amino acids. Trimming cost V 4 bases and J 6 bases; bases outside gene matches: 5.

In its sample, this clone was seen a few times. The chain joins TRBV28 to TRBJ1-5, with D perhaps TRBD1 (5 bases). Germline lookup yields CDR1 MDHEN and CDR2 SYDVKM. CDR3 length: 15 amino acids. V shed 4 bases and J shed 0 bases, with 10 bases lying between them. The CDR3 nucleotides read TGTGCCAGCAGTTCCGGAGGGGATAGCAATCAGCCCCAGCATTTT. It yields the protein CASSSGGDSNQPQHF. The full variable domain, with the rest looked up from reference TRBV28 and TRBJ1-5, is DVKVTQSSRYLVKRTGEKVFLECVQDMDHENMFWYRQDPGLGLRLIYFSYDVKMKEKGDIPEGYSVSREKKERFSLILESASTNQTSMYLCASSSGGDSNQPQHFGDGTRLSIL.

CDR3 sequence (DNA): TGTGCCAGCAAATCCTCTGGTGGGGAGGACATTCAGTACTTC. Translating it yields CASKSSGGEDIQYF. The chain is built from TRBV25-1 and TRBJ2-4, with a tentative D call TRBD2 (6 bases). V was cut by 7 bases and J by 8 bases, with 18 bases left in between. Looked up from germline, CDR1 is MGHDK and CDR2 is SYGVNS. The length of the CDR3 is 14 residues.

This clone showed up just a few times. The chain employs TRBV6-6 and TRBJ2-3; a weak D match, TRBD1 (5 bases). V was pared by 6 bases and J by 6 bases, with 16 bases between. CDR1 is MNHNY and CDR2 is SVGAGI in the germline V gene (reference sequence). The CDR3 is 14 residues long. The CDR3 loop reads CASSSLQGLDTQYF. The CDR3 nucleotides read TGTGCCAGCAGCAGTCTGCAGGGTTTGGATACGCAGTATTTT.

The table lists this clone with a few counts. This chain links TRBV7-9 with TRBJ1-2; D possibly corresponds to TRBD1 (5 bases). V was clipped by 2 bases and J by 2 bases, with 6 bases between them. The CDR3 is 13 residues long. Germline V gene sequence: CDR1 SEHNR, CDR2 FQNEAQ (reference sequence). CDR3 nucleotides: TGTGCCAGCAGCTTAAGACAGAACTATGGCTACACCTTC. It yields the protein CASSLRQNYGYTF.

V gene TRBV18 combines with J gene TRBJ1-1, with D possibly being TRBD1 (6 bases). Looked up from germline, CDR1 is KGHSH and CDR2 is LQKENI. This CDR3 comprises 13 residues. Trimming removed 3 bases from V and 4 bases from J, with 9 bases in between. CDR3 region: CASSPGQGTEAFF. In DNA form, the CDR3 reads TGTGCCAGCTCACCGGGACAAGGCACTGAAGCTTTCTTT.

A few counts support this clone. The chain recombines TRBV7-3 with TRBJ2-5; D perhaps matches TRBD1 (6 bases). The CDR3 consists of 13 residues. Germline V lookup: CDR1 SGHTA, CDR2 FQGTGA. Trimming shortened V by 3 bases and J by 3 bases, and 8 bases separated the two germline ends. The CDR3 sequence: CASSFRGEETQYF. CDR3 in DNA: TGTGCCAGCAGCTTCAGGGGAGAAGAGACCCAGTACTTC.

The genes are TRBV30 and TRBJ1-1; no firm D call. The CDR3 sequence is 13 residues long. V shed 3 bases and J shed 0 bases, with 8 bases lying between them. CDR1 and CDR2 from the germline V gene are GTSNPN and SVGIG (reference sequence). Here the CDR3 DNA reads TGTGCCTGGAGACAGCTCATGAACACTGAAGCTTTCTTT. Translating it yields CAWRQLMNTEAFF.

The chain is built from TRBV19 and TRBJ1-5; D is perhaps TRBD1 (5 bases). V gave up 2 bases and J gave up 1 base, with 9 bases separating them. CDR1 is LNHDA and CDR2 is SQIVND in the germline V gene (reference sequence). The CDR3 consists of 15 residues. CDR3 residues: CASSIPGYSNQPQHF. The CDR3 DNA sequence: TGTGCCAGTAGTATACCAGGGTACAGCAATCAGCCCCAGCATTTT.

This sequence joins TRBV11-2 and TRBJ2-1; 11 positions match TRBD2. CDR1 is SGHAT and CDR2 is FQNNGV in the germline V gene. The CDR3 sequence is 19 residues long. Trimming at V came to 2 bases and at J to 0 bases, leaving 9 bases not matched to a gene. For the CDR3, the DNA is TGTGCCAGCAGCTTACTTAGCGGGAGGGGCTGGAGCTCCTACAATGAGCAGTTCTTC. Translated: CASSLLSGRGWSSYNEQFF.

This clone was detected a few times. The chain is built from TRBV6-1 and TRBJ2-3; D may be TRBD2 (6 bases). Deletions cut 7 bases from V and 10 bases from J, with 12 bases between. Germline lookup yields CDR1 MNHNS and CDR2 SASEGT. This CDR3 is 11 amino acids long. This CDR3 is CASIREVPQYF. Written as DNA, the CDR3 is TGTGCCAGCATAAGGGAGGTTCCGCAGTATTTT.

This clone turned up a few times. Its ends do not fully match the called genes, so a read error is possible. CDR3 nucleotides: TGTGCTAGCAGCTTTAGCGGGAGAGGTAATGAGCAGTTCTTC. Its translation: CASSFSGRGNEQFF. The chain uses TRBV7-7 and TRBJ2-1; 9 bases are shared with TRBD2. Germline V gene lookup returns CDR1 SSHAT and CDR2 FNYEAQ (reference sequence). The CDR3 extends over 14 amino acids.

This chain links TRBV6-6 with TRBJ2-3; no firm D call. Germline V gene data show CDR1 as MNHNY and CDR2 as SVGAGI (reference sequence). The CDR3 extends over 13 amino acids. V was cut by 8 bases and J by 2 bases, with 11 bases left in between. DNA of the CDR3: TGTGCCAGCGGGCATACTTTCACAGATACGCAGTATTTT. This codes for CASGHTFTDTQYF.

V and J are TRBV30 and TRBJ1-2, with TRBD1 matching 12 bases. This CDR3 is built from 14 residues. V lost 5 bases, J lost 6 bases, and 7 bases stayed unmatched. Germline V CDR1 and CDR2: GTSNPN, SVGIG (reference sequence). CDR3 in amino acids: CAWGTGGLSNGYTF. As DNA, the CDR3 is TGTGCCTGGGGGACAGGGGGCCTTAGTAATGGCTACACCTTC.

This clone turned up a few times. The J gene is TRBJ2-7, the V gene TRBV9, with 9 bases lining up with TRBD2. Germline V gene data show CDR1 as SGDLS and CDR2 as YYNGEE. Trimming cost V 0 bases and J 3 bases; bases outside gene matches: 1. The CDR3 covers 14 residues. The CDR3 sequence is CASSVGGRGYEQYF. CDR3 sequence (DNA): TGTGCCAGCAGCGTAGGCGGGAGGGGCTACGAGCAGTACTTC.

The CDR3, as DNA: TGTGCCAGCAACCGCGATCCAGGGGGCCGTGGCTACACCTTC. Translated: CASNRDPGGRGYTF. This chain connects TRBV2 to TRBJ1-2; 8 nucleotides match TRBD1. The CDR3 extends over 14 amino acids. Germline V gene data show CDR1 as SNHLY and CDR2 as FYNNEI. The V gene end was trimmed by 7 bases and the J gene end by 7 bases; junction bases not matched to a gene: 11.

This chain connects TRBV2 to TRBJ2-3; D unclear. The CDR3 spans 15 residues. CDR1 is SNHLY and CDR2 is FYNNEI in the germline V gene. V shed 0 bases and J shed 1 base, with 8 bases lying between them. The CDR3 loop is CASSEAFGGTDTQYF. The DNA for the CDR3 is TGTGCCAGCAGTGAAGCGTTCGGTGGCACAGATACGCAGTATTTT.

This clone was counted between two and nine times. The genes are TRBV4-1 and TRBJ1-5; the match to TRBD1 covers 8 bases. Germline lookup yields CDR1 MGHRA and CDR2 YSYEKL. Trimming removed 2 bases from V and 3 bases from J; junction bases left unmatched: 9. The CDR3 totals 17 residues. The CDR3 DNA is TGCGCCAGCAGCCAACCGACAGGGGCGGTTCACAATCAGCCCCAGCATTTT. Translating gives CASSQPTGAVHNQPQHF.

This clone was counted between two and nine times. V is TRBV7-3 and J is TRBJ2-2; D is possibly TRBD2 (5 bases). The length of the CDR3 is 14 residues. CDR1 and CDR2 from the germline V gene are SGHTA and FQGTGA. The V end lost 3 bases, the J end lost 7 bases, and 12 bases lay between the germline ends. CDR3 sequence reads: CASSLGVWGGELFF. The DNA for the CDR3 is TGTGCCAGCAGCTTGGGAGTCTGGGGCGGGGAGCTGTTTTTT.

J is TRBJ2-3 and V is TRBV2, with 14 bases matching TRBD2. Germline V gives CDR1 SNHLY, CDR2 FYNNEI. The CDR3 consists of 17 residues. The J segment lost 6 bases and the V segment lost 5 bases, leaving 10 bases of the junction unmatched. The CDR3 DNA follows: TGTGCCAGCAGTCCCCAAGGACTAGCGGGGGGCATGGATACGCAGTATTTT. This translates into CASSPQGLAGGMDTQYF.

This clone was counted only a few times. This sequence joins TRBV30 and TRBJ1-3; D remains ambiguous. The CDR3 consists of 13 residues. Germline V gene data show CDR1 as GTSNPN and CDR2 as SVGIG (reference sequence). Trimming shortened V by 5 bases and J by 0 bases, and 8 bases separated the two germline ends. The CDR3 sequence is CAWFPGSGNTIYF. DNA for the CDR3: TGTGCCTGGTTCCCAGGCTCTGGAAACACCATATATTTT.